The 32 T cell receptor beta chains presented below share a single source sample, sequenced in a study of blood T cells in healthy people across ages. A sample-barcoded 5' primer and a J-beta primer mix were used in a second PCR of roughly 6 to 11 cycles. TCRdb reanalysed the 5' RACE reads using MiXCR and keeps one entry per CDR3 protein. Among some 670,000 distinct CDR3 sequences listed, about 50% were seen once. Sequencing was performed on blood. All receptors come from a woman older than 75 in good health.

This clonotype was found many times. The rearrangement joins TRBV18 to TRBJ2-1; TRBD2 agrees at 7 bases. V dropped 3 bases and J dropped 1; count of bases not matched to a gene: 15. This CDR3 spans 19 amino acids. Germline CDR1 and CDR2: KGHSH and LQKENI. The CDR3 sequence: CASSPPPGGGVKSYNEQFF. For the CDR3, the DNA is TGTGCCAGCTCACCCCCCCCCGGTGGGGGGGTCAAGTCCTACAATGAGCAGTTCTTC.

This clonotype has ten or more counts. For the CDR3, the DNA is TGCAGTGCTAGAGTTCCCGGGAGACCTAACTATGGCTACACCTTC. This codes for CSARVPGRPNYGYTF. This sequence joins TRBV20-1 and TRBJ1-2, with no clear D. The V end lost 1 base, the J end lost 0 bases, and 12 bases lay between the germline ends. Germline V gene lookup returns CDR1 DFQATT and CDR2 SNEGSKA (reference sequence). This CDR3 comprises 15 residues.

This clonotype was seen a few times. The V and J genes are TRBV20-1 and TRBJ1-5, with D possibly TRBD1 on 5 matching bases. CDR1 DFQATT and CDR2 SNEGSKA come from the germline V gene (reference sequence). V lost 6 bases, J lost 3 bases, and 15 bases lay in between. This CDR3 contains 14 residues. CDR3 amino acids: CSAHSRRDNQPQHF. The CDR3 coding sequence is TGCAGTGCCCACAGTCGCAGGGACAATCAGCCCCAGCATTTT.

The chain combines TRBV29-1 with TRBJ1-2; TRBD1 agrees at 7 bases. Losses at the gene ends were 5 bases for V and 6 bases for J; bases not matched to a gene: 12. In germline, CDR1 is SQVTM, CDR2 ANQGSEA. The CDR3 has 14 residues. Here the CDR3 DNA reads TGCAGCGTTCCCCTGGGACAGAGTTTTAATGGCTACACCTTC. As protein: CSVPLGQSFNGYTF.

The chain has TRBV7-8 and TRBJ1-4; weak D call: TRBD1 (5 bases). The CDR3 sequence is 15 residues long. Looked up from germline, CDR1 is SGHVS and CDR2 is FQNEAQ. V shed 5 bases and J shed 7 bases, with 17 bases lying between them. The CDR3 sequence is CASSPGAGPGEKLFF. CDR3 nucleotides: TGTGCCAGCAGCCCCGGGGCAGGCCCGGGTGAAAAACTGTTTTTT.

This clonotype was picked up many times. The chain carries TRBV20-1 and TRBJ1-2; no firm D call. This CDR3 spans 12 amino acids. Trimming shortened V by 0 bases and J by 4 bases, and 6 bases separated the two germline ends. CDR1 and CDR2 from the germline V gene are DFQATT and SNEGSKA (reference sequence). The CDR3 sequence: CSAREPIYGYTF. The CDR3 region has the DNA TGCAGTGCTAGAGAACCGATCTATGGCTACACCTTC.

Ten or more counts support this clonotype. The genes are TRBV15 and TRBJ2-1, with D perhaps given as TRBD1 or TRBD2 (6 bases each). The CDR3 contains 17 residues. V was trimmed by 0 bases and J by 0 bases, leaving 12 bases between them. The germline CDR1 and CDR2 sequences are LNHNV and YYDKDF (reference sequence). CDR3 region: CATSRDLWGASYNEQFF. CDR3 coding DNA: TGTGCCACCAGCAGAGATCTGTGGGGGGCCTCCTACAATGAGCAGTTCTTC.

The V call is TRBV4-1, the J call TRBJ2-7; D may be TRBD1 (7 bases). The J call is in doubt because the DNA end fits TRBJ2-5 better. Per the germline V gene, CDR1 is MGHRA and CDR2 is YSYEKL. The CDR3 has 15 residues. Here the CDR3 reads CASSQGAGGIETQYF. The CDR3 DNA reads TGCGCCAGCAGCCAAGGAGCAGGGGGGATAGAGACCCAGTACTTC.

This clonotype was found a few times. The chain couples TRBV2 to TRBJ2-5; tentatively, D is TRBD2 (6 bases). The length of the CDR3 is 14 residues. The germline V gene encodes CDR1 SNHLY and CDR2 FYNNEI. With 9 bases removed from V and 0 bases from J, the gap between germline ends came to 14 bases. The CDR3 bases are TGTGCCAGTGGAGGGAGACAGCACCAAGAGACCCAGTACTTC. Translation: CASGGRQHQETQYF.

This clonotype was counted many times. The chain carries TRBV12-3 or TRBV12-4 and TRBJ2-5; D not resolved. The CDR3 spans 15 residues. The V and J ends lost 6 bases and 2 bases respectively, with 16 bases between them. CDR3 sequence reads: CASSPNDRKQETQYF. Here the CDR3 DNA reads TGTGCCAGCAGCCCAAATGACCGAAAACAAGAGACCCAGTACTTC.

This clonotype showed up many times. The junction differs from germline at one of its ends, possibly a read error. The CDR3 DNA sequence: TGTGCCAGCAGTTTTGGACTAGCGTCCAATGAGCAGTTCTTC. Residues: CASSFGLASNEQFF. The chain joins TRBV5-1 to TRBJ2-1; 9 bases match TRBD2. Germline V gene data show CDR1 as SGHRS and CDR2 as YFSETQ. CDR3 size: 14 residues.

This clonotype was counted only a few times. The rearrangement uses TRBV6-1 and TRBJ1-1; D may be TRBD1 (6 bases). The CDR3 loop spans 14 amino acids. Germline V lookup: CDR1 MNHNS, CDR2 SASEGT. Trimming took off 3 bases at V and 4 bases at J, with 12 bases between the two ends. CDR3 DNA: TGTGCCAGCAGTGACCCAGGGGAAGTCACTGAAGCTTTCTTT. Translating gives CASSDPGEVTEAFF.

Only a few counts were recorded for this clonotype. The chain has TRBV7-2 and TRBJ2-5, with 11 bases matching TRBD2. CDR3 size: 15 residues. Unmatched junction bases numbered 11, after V lost 3 bases and J lost 11 bases. Germline CDR1 is SGHTA and CDR2 is FQGNSA. DNA of the CDR3: TGTGCCAGCAGCTTTAGCGGGGGGGCTGGAAATGAGCAGTACTTC. Its translation is CASSFSGGAGNEQYF.

In its sample, this clonotype was seen many times. The V and J genes are TRBV5-1 and TRBJ2-1, with TRBD2 identical over 7 bases. The germline V gene has CDR1 SGHRS and CDR2 YFSETQ. Trimming at V came to 4 bases and at J to 8 bases, leaving 9 bases not matched to a gene. There are 14 residues in the CDR3. CDR3 nucleotide sequence: TGCGCCAGCAGCCAGGGACTACAATCGGATGAGCAGTTCTTC. It encodes CASSQGLQSDEQFF.

The sample holds a few counts of this clonotype. The genes are TRBV20-1 and TRBJ2-5; either TRBD1 or TRBD2 may supply D (5 bases each). The V gene's germline CDR1 is DFQATT and CDR2 SNEGSKA (reference sequence). This CDR3 contains 9 residues. Between the trimmed V and J ends, which lost 1 base and 11 bases, there was a span of 5 bases. CDR3: CSARGGQYF. DNA of the CDR3: TGCAGTGCTAGAGGGGGGCAGTACTTC.

The table lists this clonotype with many counts. V and J are TRBV7-3 and TRBJ2-1; TRBD2 might be the D (7 bases). Trimming took 5 bases from V and 4 from J, leaving 18 bases between them. Per germline, CDR1 SGHTA and CDR2 FQGTGA. CDR3 size: 16 residues. The CDR3 nucleotides are TGTGCCAGCAGCCCAGGGGCTAGCGGAACTTACAATGAGCAGTTCTTC. Translating gives CASSPGASGTYNEQFF. The complete variable domain, with remaining parts taken from reference TRBV7-3 and TRBJ2-1, reads GAGVSQTPSNKVTEKGKYVELRCDPISGHTALYWYRQSLGQGPEFLIYFQGTGAADDSGLPNDRFFAVRPEGSVSTLKIQRTERGDSAVYLCASSPGASGTYNEQFFGPGTRLTVL.

This clonotype has ten or more counts. The CDR3 reads CSGCPGPDTQYF. The CDR3 DNA sequence: TGCAGCGGGTGCCCGGGTCCAGATACGCAGTATTTT. J is TRBJ2-3 and V is TRBV29-1; D remains unclear. V was shortened by 7 bases and J by 4 bases, with 12 bases between the two germline ends. From germline, CDR1 is SQVTM and CDR2 ANQGSEA. The CDR3 has 12 residues.

The chain recombines TRBV6-1 with TRBJ1-1; D gene unclear. Germline loops: CDR1 MNHNS, CDR2 SASEGT. This CDR3 is 15 amino acids long. The ends were cut back, 5 bases at V and 4 bases at J, with 17 bases in the middle. The CDR3 sequence is CASSSGSLISTEAFF. CDR3 nucleotides: TGTGCCAGCAGTTCCGGGAGCCTGATCAGCACTGAAGCTTTCTTT.

This clonotype occurred a few times. The rearrangement joins TRBV7-2 to TRBJ2-7; D is unclear. Between the trimmed V and J ends, which lost 5 bases and 2 bases, there was a span of 10 bases. Germline lookup yields CDR1 SGHTA and CDR2 FQGNSA. This CDR3 spans 13 amino acids. CDR3 sequence reads: CASSVRSPYEQYF. In DNA, the CDR3 is TGTGCCAGCAGCGTTAGAAGTCCCTACGAGCAGTACTTC.

In its sample, this clonotype was seen many times. The rearrangement uses TRBV27 and TRBJ2-7; D possibly corresponds to TRBD2 (7 bases). V lost 9 bases and J 2 bases, leaving 11 bases between the germline ends. Germline V gives CDR1 MNHEY, CDR2 SMNVEV (reference sequence). This CDR3 comprises 12 residues. The CDR3 here is CASGGAAYEQYF. The CDR3, as DNA: TGTGCCAGTGGGGGGGCCGCCTACGAGCAGTACTTC.

The chain has TRBV20-1 and TRBJ2-2; 14 bases are shared with TRBD2. The CDR3 consists of 16 residues. Per germline, CDR1 DFQATT and CDR2 SNEGSKA (reference sequence). V dropped 3 bases and J dropped 2; count of bases not matched to a gene: 2. CDR3 DNA: TGCAGTGCTAGGACTAGCGGGGGGGGTAACACCGGGGAGCTGTTTTTT. This gives the protein CSARTSGGGNTGELFF.

This clonotype has a count of ten or more. The chain is built from TRBV5-6 and TRBJ1-5, with D hard to call. V gave up 4 bases and J gave up 2 bases, with 16 bases separating them. Germline V gene lookup returns CDR1 SGHDT and CDR2 YYEEEE. CDR3 length equals 16 residues. The CDR3 DNA sequence: TGTGCCAGCAGCCTCCGACCCGAGCGTGGCAATCAGCCCCAGCATTTT. Its translation is CASSLRPERGNQPQHF.

The V gene is TRBV20-1, the J gene TRBJ1-6; the match to TRBD1 covers 7 bases. In germline, CDR1 is DFQATT, CDR2 SNEGSKA (reference sequence). The J segment lost 7 bases and the V segment lost 1 base, leaving 7 bases of the junction unmatched. The CDR3 contains 15 residues. Written as DNA, the CDR3 is TGCAGTGCTAGAGTAGGGGGCGCGAGAAATTCACCCCTCCACTTT. Protein: CSARVGGARNSPLHF.

The chain joins TRBV15 to TRBJ2-7, with D unresolved. The CDR3 is 11 amino acids. The V gene lost 11 bases and the J gene lost 4 bases, with 12 bases spanning the gap. Germline values: CDR1 LNHNV, CDR2 YYDKDF (reference sequence). This CDR3 is CALGNSYEQYF. The CDR3 DNA follows: TGTGCCCTAGGGAATTCATACGAGCAGTACTTC.

V usage is TRBV6-6 and J usage is TRBJ2-7, with 9 bases identical to TRBD1. The CDR3 covers 16 residues. Germline V gives CDR1 MNHNY, CDR2 SVGAGI (reference sequence). Trimming cost V 0 bases and J 0 bases; bases outside gene matches: 3. The CDR3 DNA reads TGTGCCAGCAGTTACTCGAAGACAGGGGGCTCCTACGAGCAGTACTTC. Translating gives CASSYSKTGGSYEQYF.

On this clonotype: Since a much larger clone is just one base distant, this may be a read error. The chain carries TRBV28 and TRBJ2-5, with no clear D. The J call is in doubt because the DNA end fits TRBJ2-1 better. CDR1 is MDHEN, CDR2 SYDVKM, per germline. This CDR3 is 14 amino acids long. The CDR3 sequence is CASSFGGRQETQFF. The DNA of the CDR3 is TGTGCCAGCAGTTTCGGCGGCAGGCAAGAGACCCAGTTCTTC.

This chain connects TRBV7-2 to TRBJ1-1; D gene ambiguous. This CDR3 is 13 amino acids long. V lost 5 bases and J lost 5, with 12 bases in between. Germline V lookup: CDR1 SGHTA, CDR2 FQGNSA. The CDR3 nucleotides are TGTGCCAGCAGCCGATTGAGACCGACTGAAGCTTTCTTT. Translation: CASSRLRPTEAFF.

With regard to this clonotype: This may stem from a read error, because a much larger clone lies one nucleotide away. The genes are TRBV6-6 and TRBJ1-5, with 8 nucleotides matching TRBD1. The CDR3 totals 17 residues. V was clipped by 4 bases and J by 3 bases; unmatched bases: 11. The germline gives CDR1 MNHNY, CDR2 SVGAGI (reference sequence). The CDR3 DNA is TGTGCCAGCAGTTGCCCAGGACAGGGTGGGGTCAATCAGCCCCAGCATTTT. The encoded protein is CASSCPGQGGVNQPQHF.

This clonotype was seen at least ten times. The gene calls are TRBV10-3 and TRBJ2-1; D possibly corresponds to TRBD2 (6 bases). The CDR3 has 14 residues. CDR1 and CDR2 (germline): ENHRY, SYGVKD. Between the trimmed V and J ends, which lost 4 bases and 4 bases, there was a span of 11 bases. The CDR3 loop reads CAISVGGKYNEQFF. The CDR3 nucleotides are TGTGCCATCAGTGTGGGCGGGAAATACAATGAGCAGTTCTTC.

This clonotype was observed many times. This chain connects TRBV18 to TRBJ1-6; D gene unclear. The CDR3 is made up of 16 amino acids. V was cut by 6 bases and J by 0 bases, with 12 bases left in between. Germline V gene data show CDR1 as KGHSH and CDR2 as LQKENI. This chain's CDR3 is CASSQEASSYNSPLHF. The DNA of the CDR3 is TGTGCCAGCTCCCAAGAAGCTAGCTCCTATAATTCACCCCTCCACTTT.

V and J are TRBV28 and TRBJ1-2; TRBD1 might be the D (5 bases). This CDR3 has 14 residues. Germline values: CDR1 MDHEN, CDR2 SYDVKM. V shed 5 bases and J shed 4 bases, with 14 bases lying between them. CDR3 nucleotide sequence: TGTGCCAGCAGTGCTCCTCAGGGCTTCTATGGCTACACCTTC. This translates into CASSAPQGFYGYTF.

The V call is TRBV7-9, the J call TRBJ2-5, with 14 bases identical to TRBD2. Germline lookup yields CDR1 SEHNR and CDR2 FQNEAQ (reference sequence). V lost 3 bases, J lost 5 bases, and 5 bases stayed unmatched. The CDR3 spans 16 residues. CDR3 coding DNA: TGTGCCAGCAGCTTGACCGGGACTAGCGGGGGTGAGACCCAGTACTTC. It yields the protein CASSLTGTSGGETQYF.